This T cell receptor beta chain was observed in a study of beta chain features in type 1 diabetes. General study findings and limits: It was among patients, rather than healthy donors, that naive, central memory and Treg TCRB repertoires appeared more similar. Among all four CD4+ subsets, Type 1 diabetes patients had TCRB CDR3s that were moderately but significantly shorter. Insertions were fewer and deletions more numerous at VDJ junctions in type 1 diabetes patients.

Details on this clone: Its target is unknown.

Trimming stripped 6 bases from V and 2 bases from J, with 5 bases between. Looked up from germline, CDR1 is SQVTM and CDR2 is ANQGSEA. This CDR3 region has 11 residues. What was sequenced were expressed TCRB transcripts, since all of the isolated RNA had been reverse transcribed. Assay used: immunoSEQ multiplex PCR; TCRdb lists only in-frame clones, some missing. Of about 53,000 clones listed, 60% to 70% are singletons. The V call is TRBV29-1, the J call TRBJ1-3; D is undetermined. The sequencing input was stem cell memory CD4+ T cells from blood. The source is a woman in her 30s with type 1 diabetes. CDR3 protein: CSVAAGNTIYF. In nucleotides, the CDR3 is TGCAGCGTCGCAGCTGGAAACACCATATATTTT.